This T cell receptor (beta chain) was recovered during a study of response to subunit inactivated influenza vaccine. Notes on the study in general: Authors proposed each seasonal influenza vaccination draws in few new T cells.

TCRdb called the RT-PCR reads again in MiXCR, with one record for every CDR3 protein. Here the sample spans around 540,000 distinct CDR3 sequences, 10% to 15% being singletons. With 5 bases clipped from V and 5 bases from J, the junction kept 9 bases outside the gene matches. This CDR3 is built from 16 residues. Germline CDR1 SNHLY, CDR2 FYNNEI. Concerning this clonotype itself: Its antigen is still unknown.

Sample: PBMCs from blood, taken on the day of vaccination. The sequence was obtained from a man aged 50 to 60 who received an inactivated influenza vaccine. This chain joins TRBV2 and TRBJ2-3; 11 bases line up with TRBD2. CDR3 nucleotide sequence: TGTGCCAGCAGTCGACTAGCGGGGCCAGAAGGAGATACGCAGTATTTT. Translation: CASSRLAGPEGDTQYF.